The 4 T cell receptor beta chains below were found in one sample sequenced in a study of OX40 agonist ivuxolimab in advanced cancers. Measured with immunoSEQ multiplex PCR; TCRdb has only the in-frame clones, and not every one. The data show about 55,000 clones, about 90% seen once. Sample: CD4+ or CD8+ T cells sorted from blood, taken in a trial of the OX40 agonist ivuxolimab. These receptors originate from an adult with an advanced solid tumor such as melanoma, head and neck, liver or kidney cancer.

The chain carries TRBV28 and TRBJ2-2; unclear D gene. Germline-derived CDR1 and CDR2 are MDHEN and SYDVKM. CDR3 length: 15 amino acids. V was trimmed by 7 bases and J by 4 bases, leaving 16 bases between them. Written as DNA, the CDR3 is TGTGCCAGCACCCTTACTACTCTGGGCACCGGGGAGCTGTTTTTT. Translating it yields CASTLTTLGTGELFF.

The rearrangement links TRBV30 to TRBJ2-6; D unresolved. The ends were cut back, 5 bases at V and 0 bases at J, with 11 bases in the middle. The V gene's germline CDR1 is GTSNPN and CDR2 SVGIG (reference sequence). CDR3 length: 15 residues. Here the CDR3 reads CAWGVGYSGANVLTF. The DNA for the CDR3 is TGTGCCTGGGGGGTCGGGTACTCTGGGGCCAACGTCCTGACTTTC.

This clone was found a few times. Additional DNA sequences in this sample encode the identical CDR3. The gene calls are TRBV5-1 and TRBJ2-5; TRBD1 matches 8 bases. This CDR3 has 15 residues. Germline V gene sequence: CDR1 SGHRS, CDR2 YFSETQ. V shed 0 bases and J 1 base; nucleotides not matched to a gene: 2. The CDR3 DNA follows: TGCGCCAGCAGCTTGGCCGGGACAGGCCAAGAGACCCAGTACTTC. This gives the protein CASSLAGTGQETQYF.

This chain connects TRBV15 to TRBJ1-2; no definite D call. Trimming shortened V by 1 base and J by 7 bases, and 7 bases separated the two germline ends. This CDR3 comprises 12 residues. Germline values: CDR1 LNHNV, CDR2 YYDKDF (reference sequence). DNA of the CDR3: TGTGCCACCAGCAGAGGCCCACTTGGCTACACCTTC. Translating it yields CATSRGPLGYTF.